The source of this T cell receptor (beta chain) is a study of blood T cell repertoires in COVID-19. J gave up 5 bases and V 3 bases, and 4 bases lay outside the gene matches. This CDR3 region has 13 residues. Germline V CDR1 and CDR2: SGHRS, YFSETQ. Method: immunoSEQ multiplex PCR; TCRdb's copy keeps in-frame clones and lacks some. The data hold 95,000 to 150,000 clones, with approximately 85% observed a single time. The genes are TRBV5-1 and TRBJ1-2, with 7 bases identical to TRBD1. The sequencing input was peripheral blood. The sequence was collected from an elderly woman with COVID-19, enrolled during active disease. CDR3 residues: CASSSEQGYGYTF. DNA of the CDR3: TGCGCCAGCAGCTCGGAACAGGGGTATGGCTACACCTTC.